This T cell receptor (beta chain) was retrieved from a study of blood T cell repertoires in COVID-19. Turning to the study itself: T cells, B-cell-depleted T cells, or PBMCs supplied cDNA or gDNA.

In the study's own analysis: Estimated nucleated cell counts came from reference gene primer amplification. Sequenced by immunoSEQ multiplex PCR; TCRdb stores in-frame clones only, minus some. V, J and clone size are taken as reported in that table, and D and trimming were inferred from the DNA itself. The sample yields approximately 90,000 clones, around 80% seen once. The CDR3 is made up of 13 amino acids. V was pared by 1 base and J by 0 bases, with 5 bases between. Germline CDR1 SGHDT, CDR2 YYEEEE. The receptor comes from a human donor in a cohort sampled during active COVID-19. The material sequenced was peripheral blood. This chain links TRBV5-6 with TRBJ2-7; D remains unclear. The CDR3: CASSLRGSYEQYF. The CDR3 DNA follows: TGTGCCAGCAGCTTGCGCGGCTCCTACGAGCAGTACTTC.